This TCR beta chain was captured by sequencing in a study of human T cells and chemical hapten exposure. Study summary: Reading of the patch tests, which applied 0.01% DPC to the upper back, occurred at 6 days. Points from the study as a whole: Versus controls, expanded TCRs had significantly more large CDR3 similarity clusters. TCRs exceeding a frequency of 1 in 1000 stayed unchanged under DPC sensitization.

Time point specified: patch test 3, about 24 weeks after DPC sensitization. Noted treatment: therapeutic diphenylcyclopropenone sensitization with weekly scalp DPC. The germline gives CDR1 MDHEN, CDR2 SYDVKM. V lost 3 bases to trimming and J lost 10 bases; unmatched junction nucleotides: 9. CDR3 length: 15 residues. For this clonotype: As yet, its antigen is unknown.

The study used a library that attached unique molecular identifiers to individual cDNA molecules. TCRdb redid the calling of the RACE reads with MiXCR, one entry per CDR3 protein. The data hold 190,000 or so distinct CDR3 sequences, with about 25% observed a single time. The V and J genes are TRBV28 and TRBJ1-6; 7 positions match TRBD1. The sequences come from whole blood, collected in connection with sensitization to the hapten diphenylcyclopropenone (DPC). This TCR came from a woman between 40 and 50 years old with alopecia areata. Some clones in this sample may be carry-over from other donors' samples. This CDR3 is CASSFQDRDGSPLHF. In nucleotides, the CDR3 is TGTGCCAGCAGTTTCCAAGACAGGGACGGATCACCCCTCCACTTT.